The 29 T cell receptor beta chains listed next were all sequenced from one sample in a study of T cell responses to AZD1222 COVID-19 vaccine. Generated by immunoSEQ multiplex PCR, the TCRdb table keeps only in-frame clones and is missing some. The sample has 95,000 to 150,000 clones, roughly 90% seen once; the top ten hold 14% to 15%. Specimen: peripheral blood, collected on day 0 of AZD1222 vaccination. These TCRs come from an adult in good health.

The rearrangement joins TRBV28 to TRBJ1-2; a possible D gene is TRBD1 (5 bases). The germline V gene encodes CDR1 MDHEN and CDR2 SYDVKM. The V end lost 6 bases, the J end lost 0 bases, and 11 bases lay between the germline ends. This CDR3 is built from 14 residues. The CDR3 nucleotides read TGTGCCAGCAGGCAGGGAGAGGCTAACTATGGCTACACCTTC. Translating it yields CASRQGEANYGYTF.

This rearrangement joins TRBV4-3 to TRBJ2-7; TRBD2 aligns across 7 bases. The germline gives CDR1 LGHNA, CDR2 YSLEER. V was clipped by 0 bases and J by 5 bases; unmatched bases: 13. This CDR3 has 17 residues. CDR3: CASSQDFRAGRGDEQYF. In DNA form, the CDR3 reads TGCGCCAGCAGCCAAGACTTTAGAGCGGGACGGGGGGACGAGCAGTACTTC.

The chain joins TRBV9 to TRBJ1-1, with a weak D call TRBD1 (5 bases). This CDR3 region has 15 residues. The V end lost 4 bases, the J end lost 4 bases, and 17 bases lay between the germline ends. In germline, CDR1 is SGDLS, CDR2 YYNGEE. The CDR3 bases are TGTGCCAGCAGCCCGAGTGCCCCAGGGTTCACTGAAGCTTTCTTT. Amino acids: CASSPSAPGFTEAFF.

The chain carries TRBV6-5 and TRBJ1-4, with 7 nucleotides matching TRBD1. J lost 4 bases, V lost 6 bases, and 5 bases had no gene match. The CDR3 is made up of 14 amino acids. Germline CDR1 reads MNHEY; CDR2 reads SVGAGI. The DNA for the CDR3 is TGTGCCAGCAGGACCCAGGGGGGTAATGAAAAACTGTTTTTT. This translates into CASRTQGGNEKLFF.

This chain links TRBV7-9 with TRBJ2-2; 7 bases match TRBD1. Germline V lookup: CDR1 SEHNR, CDR2 FQNEAQ (reference sequence). V lost 7 bases to trimming and J lost 4 bases; unmatched junction nucleotides: 6. This CDR3 comprises 14 residues. In DNA form, the CDR3 reads TGTGCCAGCAAAGGGAACAGGGGCACCGGGGAGCTGTTTTTT. Protein: CASKGNRGTGELFF.

This clone was seen once. The chain has TRBV3-1 (or the pseudogene TRBV3-2) and TRBJ2-1, with 7 bases fitting TRBD2. There are 17 residues in the CDR3. J lost 5 bases, V lost 0 bases, and 10 bases had no gene match. Germline CDR1 LGHDT, CDR2 YNNKEL (reference sequence). In DNA form, the CDR3 reads TGTGCCAGCAGCCAAGATTACGGGGGAGGGGCCAACAATGAGCAGTTCTTC. Amino acids: CASSQDYGGGANNEQFF.

This sequence joins TRBV5-4 and TRBJ1-6; 11 positions match TRBD1. V lost 0 bases, J lost 10 bases, and 3 bases stayed unmatched. Germline V gene sequence: CDR1 SGHNT, CDR2 YYREEE (reference sequence). CDR3 length: 15 amino acids. The CDR3 loop is CASSLDGTGGSPLHF. CDR3 nucleotides: TGTGCCAGCAGCTTGGATGGGACAGGGGGGTCACCCCTCCACTTT.

V is TRBV6-5 and J is TRBJ2-3; 9 bases agree with TRBD2. The CDR3 is 14 amino acids. CDR1 MNHEY and CDR2 SVGAGI come from the germline V gene. The V gene end was trimmed by 6 bases and the J gene end by 6 bases; junction bases not matched to a gene: 7. The CDR3, as DNA: TGTGCCAGCAGACCGGGACTAGCAAGGGATACGCAGTATTTT. As protein: CASRPGLARDTQYF.

The chain carries TRBV29-1 and TRBJ1-6; D not resolved. CDR1 is SQVTM and CDR2 is ANQGSEA in the germline V gene. The CDR3 extends over 12 amino acids. The V gene lost 7 bases and the J gene lost 9 bases, with 13 bases spanning the gap. The chain's CDR3 is CSAGESGSPLHF. In nucleotides, the CDR3 is TGCAGCGCAGGAGAAAGTGGTTCACCCCTCCACTTT.

The rearrangement uses TRBV11-2 and TRBJ2-7; D gene uncertain. Per the germline V gene, CDR1 is SGHAT and CDR2 is FQNNGV. Trimming cost V 1 base and J 7 bases, with 8 bases left between them. CDR3 size: 12 residues. This CDR3 is CASSLGMPEQYF. In nucleotides, the CDR3 is TGTGCCAGCAGCTTAGGGATGCCGGAGCAGTACTTC. The full variable domain, in which reference TRBV11-2 and TRBJ2-7 provide the parts outside the CDR3, is EAGVAQSPRYKIIEKRQSVAFWCNPISGHATLYWYQQILGQGPKLLIQFQNNGVVDDSQLPKDRFSAERLKGVDSTLKIQPAKLEDSAVYLCASSLGMPEQYFGPGTRLTVT.

The gene calls are TRBV10-2 and TRBJ1-4, with TRBD1 matching 8 bases. The CDR3 spans 14 residues. V lost 6 bases and J lost 7; bases outside the gene matches: 7. The V gene's germline CDR1 is WSHSY and CDR2 SAAADI. In DNA form, the CDR3 reads TGCGCCAGCAGGAAGGACAGGGAAAGTGAAAAACTGTTTTTT. This sequence encodes CASRKDRESEKLFF.

The V call is TRBV28, the J call TRBJ1-5; 9 nucleotides line up with TRBD1. The germline gives CDR1 MDHEN, CDR2 SYDVKM. V lost 5 bases, J lost 6 bases, and 5 bases stayed unmatched. CDR3 length equals 14 residues. The CDR3 DNA follows: TGTGCCAGCAGTGTGGGACAGGGAGGTCAGCCCCAGCATTTT. Its protein product is CASSVGQGGQPQHF.

This chain connects TRBV9 to TRBJ2-5; 11 nucleotides align to TRBD2. The germline V gene encodes CDR1 SGDLS and CDR2 YYNGEE. The CDR3 sequence is 19 residues long. Trimming removed 0 bases from V and 2 bases from J; junction bases left unmatched: 12. CDR3 nucleotides: TGTGCCAGCAGCGTAGGGCTTAGCGGGAGGGGTTGGGTACAAGAGACCCAGTACTTC. Amino acids: CASSVGLSGRGWVQETQYF. The full variable domain, its missing parts supplied by reference TRBV9 and TRBJ2-5, is DSGVTQTPKHLITATGQRVTLRCSPRSGDLSVYWYQQSLDQGLQFLIQYYNGEERAKGNILERFSAQQFPDLHSELNLSSLELGDSALYFCASSVGLSGRGWVQETQYFGPGTRLLVL.

The V call is TRBV2, the J call TRBJ2-3; a possible D gene is TRBD2 (5 bases). The CDR3 sequence is 16 residues long. Germline V gene data show CDR1 as SNHLY and CDR2 as FYNNEI. Trimming shortened V by 3 bases and J by 2 bases, and 15 bases separated the two germline ends. The CDR3 is CASSDQQSGTTDTQYF. The CDR3 nucleotides read TGTGCCAGCAGTGACCAGCAGAGCGGTACCACAGATACGCAGTATTTT.

The chain is built from TRBV7-2 and TRBJ1-1; TRBD1 matches 11 bases. The CDR3 totals 16 residues. The V segment lost 2 bases and the J segment 5 bases; nucleotides outside the gene matches: 7. CDR1 is SGHTA and CDR2 is FQGNSA in the germline V gene. The CDR3: CASSLFRTGGRTEAFF. The CDR3 nucleotides read TGTGCCAGCAGCTTATTTAGGACAGGGGGCCGGACTGAAGCTTTCTTT.

The V gene is TRBV20-1, the J gene TRBJ2-3, with 9 bases identical to TRBD1. With 3 bases clipped from V and 3 bases from J, the junction kept 7 bases outside the gene matches. The CDR3 is made up of 15 amino acids. Germline V gene data show CDR1 as DFQATT and CDR2 as SNEGSKA (reference sequence). The CDR3 is CSASGSGTGTDTQYF. The CDR3 DNA follows: TGCAGTGCTAGTGGTTCAGGGACAGGGACAGATACGCAGTATTTT.

This chain connects TRBV30 to TRBJ1-6; TRBD1 aligns across 10 bases. J gave up 13 bases and V 1 base, and 7 bases lay outside the gene matches. CDR1 is GTSNPN, CDR2 SVGIG, per germline (reference sequence). This CDR3 is 14 amino acids long. The CDR3 here is CAWSGGTGDRPLHF. Here the CDR3 DNA reads TGTGCCTGGAGTGGCGGGACAGGGGACAGGCCCCTCCACTTT.

The chain uses TRBV7-8 and TRBJ2-2, with D possibly being TRBD2 (5 bases). The germline V gene has CDR1 SGHVS and CDR2 FQNEAQ. Deletions cut 1 base from V and 3 bases from J, with 12 bases between. There are 16 residues in the CDR3. The CDR3 DNA reads TGTGCCAGCAGCTTAGGGCTAGCTTATCACACCGGGGAGCTGTTTTTT. Translation gives CASSLGLAYHTGELFF.

The chain uses TRBV15 and TRBJ2-1; D is perhaps TRBD2 (6 bases). Per the germline V gene, CDR1 is LNHNV and CDR2 is YYDKDF (reference sequence). This CDR3 comprises 15 residues. V shed 3 bases and J shed 1 base, with 10 bases lying between them. Here the CDR3 reads CATSREGTSYNEQFF. DNA of the CDR3: TGTGCCACCAGCAGGGAGGGGACGTCCTACAATGAGCAGTTCTTC.

The chain couples TRBV4-3 to TRBJ1-1, with 7 bases matching TRBD1. V lost 0 bases, J lost 3 bases, and 7 bases stayed unmatched. This CDR3 spans 16 amino acids. The V gene's germline CDR1 is LGHNA and CDR2 YSLEER. DNA for the CDR3: TGCGCCAGCAGCCAAGACGACCGAGGGGGCTACACTGAAGCTTTCTTT. Protein product: CASSQDDRGGYTEAFF.

This chain links TRBV5-8 with TRBJ1-5; 9 bases map to TRBD1. V was pared by 4 bases and J by 5 bases, with 7 bases of the junction left unmatched. The CDR3 is 15 residues long. CDR1 is SGHTS and CDR2 is YDEGEE in the germline V gene. In DNA form, the CDR3 reads TGTGCCAGCAGCGGGTGGACAGGGGAATATCAGCCCCAGCATTTT. The encoded protein is CASSGWTGEYQPQHF.

The J gene is TRBJ2-3, the V gene TRBV15, with 7 bases fitting TRBD1. The CDR3 spans 13 residues. Germline CDR1 is LNHNV and CDR2 is YYDKDF (reference sequence). V lost 9 bases and J lost 2; bases outside the gene matches: 5. CDR3 nucleotides: TGTGCCACTTCCGGACAGGACACAGATACGCAGTATTTT. Its translation is CATSGQDTDTQYF.

V usage is TRBV27 and J usage is TRBJ2-2; D uncertain. This CDR3 is built from 16 residues. Germline lookup yields CDR1 MNHEY and CDR2 SMNVEV (reference sequence). V lost 0 bases to trimming and J lost 0 bases, with 8 bases between them. CDR3 residues: CASSLSYSTNTGELFF. Here the CDR3 DNA reads TGTGCCAGCAGTTTATCGTACAGTACGAACACCGGGGAGCTGTTTTTT.

The CDR3 coding sequence is TGTGCCAGCCAACTTGAAGCCGGGACCGGGAGGGGAGGCTACACCTTC. It yields the protein CASQLEAGTGRGGYTF. The chain has TRBV28 and TRBJ1-2; TRBD1 might be the D (5 bases). Germline loops: CDR1 MDHEN, CDR2 SYDVKM. Trimming pared 8 bases from V and 8 bases from J, leaving 27 bases between. The CDR3 contains 16 residues.

This clone showed up just a few times. J is TRBJ2-5 and V is TRBV4-3, with D maybe TRBD1 (5 bases). The CDR3 runs to 16 residues. Trimming shortened V by 5 bases and J by 1 base, and 17 bases separated the two germline ends. The germline CDR1 and CDR2 sequences are LGHNA and YSLEER. CDR3 in amino acids: CASSARGQGGQETQYF. CDR3 coding DNA: TGCGCCAGCAGCGCCCGAGGCCAGGGCGGCCAAGAGACCCAGTACTTC.

The genes are TRBV7-2 and TRBJ2-7, with TRBD2 matching 8 bases. Germline CDR1 reads SGHTA; CDR2 reads FQGNSA. The CDR3 sequence is 18 residues long. Trimming at V came to 5 bases and at J to 4 bases, leaving 19 bases not matched to a gene. CDR3 amino acids: CASSLTSPRDSGKYEQYF. CDR3 in DNA: TGTGCCAGCAGCCTAACATCCCCTCGCGATAGCGGGAAATACGAGCAGTACTTC.

V gene TRBV6-5 combines with J gene TRBJ2-2; tentatively, D is TRBD2 (5 bases). The CDR3 extends over 14 amino acids. Germline values: CDR1 MNHEY, CDR2 SVGAGI. Deletions cut 7 bases from V and 4 bases from J, with 13 bases between. The CDR3 region has the DNA TGTGCCAGCATCTCACTAGTCCGCACCGGGGAGCTGTTTTTT. This sequence encodes CASISLVRTGELFF.

The chain carries TRBV6-6 and TRBJ1-5, with D hard to call. Trimming pared 0 bases from V and 4 bases from J, leaving 13 bases between. This CDR3 contains 16 residues. Germline CDR1 MNHNY, CDR2 SVGAGI (reference sequence). CDR3 loop: CASSYSEGSRNQPQHF. Here the CDR3 DNA reads TGTGCCAGCAGTTACTCGGAGGGAAGTAGGAATCAGCCCCAGCATTTT.

The CDR3 sequence is CASSLESGLFGEAFF. CDR3 DNA sequence: TGTGCCAGTAGTTTGGAGTCAGGATTGTTTGGTGAAGCTTTCTTT. This chain joins TRBV19 and TRBJ1-1; D gene ambiguous. The CDR3 consists of 15 residues. Germline CDR1 reads LNHDA; CDR2 reads SQIVND (reference sequence). Trimming shortened V by 5 bases and J by 7 bases, and 20 bases separated the two germline ends.